The present T cell receptor beta chain was sequenced within a study of blood T cell repertoires in COVID-19. Across the study: Samples taken during acute and convalescent COVID-19 were collected in the United States, Italy and Spain. Sources were T cells, B-cell-depleted T cells, or PBMCs; the material itself was cDNA or gDNA.

Under the authors' procedure: Amplification from reference gene primers served as the basis for estimated nucleated cell counts. Produced via immunoSEQ multiplex PCR; TCRdb's table is partial and in-frame only. Clone size and V and J calls were adopted from that table, with D and trimming inferred from the DNA. The sample yields fewer than 60,000 clones, 86% seen once. The sample taken for sequencing was peripheral blood. This sequence originates from a human donor in a cohort sampled during active COVID-19.

The CDR3 reads CASATQGSSYNEQFF. As DNA, the CDR3 is TGTGCCAGCGCGACACAGGGGAGCTCCTACAATGAGCAGTTCTTC. The chain uses TRBV19 and TRBJ2-1; TRBD1 matches 7 bases. CDR1 is LNHDA and CDR2 is SQIVND in the germline V gene (reference sequence). This CDR3 contains 15 residues. V shed 9 bases, J shed 0 bases, and the junction held 8 bases outside the gene matches.